A single sample is the source of the 15 T cell receptor beta chains below, sequenced in a study of blood T cells in healthy people across ages. A J-beta primer mix and a sample-barcoded 5' primer were used in a second PCR of roughly 7 to 12 cycles. TCRdb re-called the 5' RACE reads with MiXCR, one entry per CDR3 protein. The table has some 1.5 million distinct CDR3 sequences, approximately 28% seen once. Sequencing input: blood. The receptors shown here come from a woman aged 30 to 39 in good health.

On this clonotype: A read error may account for a junction end that differs from germline. V is TRBV4-1 and J is TRBJ1-3; 9 bases align to TRBD1. The CDR3 has 17 amino acids. Germline V gene lookup returns CDR1 MGHRA and CDR2 YSYEKL. The CDR3 loop reads CAISQDFRTGVGNTIYF. The CDR3 DNA sequence: TGCGCCATCAGCCAAGATTTTAGGACAGGGGTTGGAAACACCATATATTTT.

The gene calls are TRBV9 and TRBJ2-1; 10 positions agree with TRBD2. The CDR3 sequence is 16 residues long. The germline V gene encodes CDR1 SGDLS and CDR2 YYNGEE. V was pared by 4 bases and J by 6 bases, with 10 bases of the junction left unmatched. CDR3 in DNA: TGTGCCAGCAGCTCGCATACCCGGACTAGCGGCAATGAGCAGTTCTTC. Protein: CASSSHTRTSGNEQFF.

This clonotype turned up a few times. The rearrangement links TRBV12-3 or TRBV12-4 to TRBJ2-7, with D possibly matching TRBD1 (5 bases). The V gene lost 2 bases and the J gene lost 0 bases, with 8 bases spanning the gap. The CDR3 extends over 14 amino acids. The CDR3 loop is CASSLNGASYEQYF. The CDR3 DNA is TGTGCCAGCAGTTTAAATGGGGCCTCCTACGAGCAGTACTTC.

This clonotype came up a few times. V usage is TRBV9 and J usage is TRBJ2-7; D is perhaps TRBD2 (6 bases). Germline V gene lookup returns CDR1 SGDLS and CDR2 YYNGEE. V was trimmed by 4 bases and J by 4 bases, leaving 18 bases between them. This CDR3 is 15 amino acids long. The CDR3 spells CASSPGGHGVYEQYF. CDR3 nucleotide sequence: TGTGCCAGCAGCCCCGGAGGGCACGGGGTATACGAGCAGTACTTC.

The rearrangement links TRBV12-3 or TRBV12-4 to TRBJ2-4; the D gene is possibly TRBD2 (7 bases). Trimming cost V 6 bases and J 1 base, with 16 bases left between them. CDR3 length equals 16 residues. CDR3 in DNA: TGTGCCAGCAGGGGCCTAGGGGGAGGGGCCAAAAACATTCAGTACTTC. Residues: CASRGLGGGAKNIQYF.

The V and J genes are TRBV7-2 and TRBJ2-1, with unresolved D. The V gene's germline CDR1 is SGHTA and CDR2 FQGNSA. V lost 5 bases and J lost 6, with 14 bases in between. The CDR3 consists of 14 residues. This chain's CDR3 is CASSKAGPTNEQFF. Written as DNA, the CDR3 is TGTGCCAGCAGCAAAGCCGGGCCCACCAATGAGCAGTTCTTC.

The CDR3 loop reads CASGKTAFNEKLFF. CDR3 DNA sequence: TGTGCCAGCGGCAAGACAGCCTTTAATGAAAAACTGTTTTTT. The chain combines TRBV7-9 with TRBJ1-4; D is possibly TRBD1 (5 bases). Germline V CDR1 and CDR2: SEHNR, FQNEAQ (reference sequence). The CDR3 consists of 14 residues. V was clipped by 8 bases and J by 4 bases, with 14 bases between them.

The chain combines TRBV20-1 with TRBJ2-5, with no clear D. The CDR3 consists of 12 residues. Between the trimmed V and J ends, which lost 3 bases and 4 bases, there was a span of 9 bases. Germline V gives CDR1 DFQATT, CDR2 SNEGSKA (reference sequence). The CDR3 DNA sequence: TGCAGTGCTAGCGAAGGCCGAGAGACCCAGTACTTC. The encoded protein is CSASEGRETQYF.

This clonotype was counted a few times. The V gene is TRBV20-1, the J gene TRBJ2-1; D is unresolved. This CDR3 has 14 amino acids. Per germline, CDR1 DFQATT and CDR2 SNEGSKA (reference sequence). With 3 bases removed from V and 4 bases from J, the gap between germline ends came to 13 bases. The CDR3 loop is CSASPMGIYNEQFF. The CDR3, as DNA: TGCAGTGCTAGCCCCATGGGGATTTACAATGAGCAGTTCTTC.

To note about this clonotype: This may be a read error: a much more frequent sequence differs by one nucleotide. The V and J genes are TRBV10-3 and TRBJ2-7; TRBD1 is a possible D gene (6 bases). There are 16 residues in the CDR3. Germline V gene data show CDR1 as ENHRY and CDR2 as SYGVKD. Trimming took 1 base from V and 7 from J, leaving 20 bases between them. The chain's CDR3 is CAISEYRDRTSNEQYF. In nucleotides, the CDR3 is TGTGCCATCAGTGAGTACAGGGACCGGACTTCCAATGAGCAGTACTTC.

V and J are TRBV19 and TRBJ1-2; D may be TRBD1 (6 bases). In germline, CDR1 is LNHDA, CDR2 SQIVND (reference sequence). The CDR3 runs to 14 residues. The V end was cut by 2 bases, the J end by 3 bases, with 10 bases between. CDR3 coding DNA: TGTGCCAGTAGTATATCGACAGGATACTATGGCTACACCTTC. It translates to CASSISTGYYGYTF.

Concerning this clonotype itself: Mismatch with germline at one junction end may stem from a read error. This chain links TRBV20-1 with TRBJ2-1; D assignment may be TRBD1 or TRBD2 (6 bases each). The CDR3 has 15 residues. Per the germline V gene, CDR1 is DFQATT and CDR2 is SNEGSKA (reference sequence). For the CDR3, the DNA is TGCGGTGCTAGACAGGCGGGAACGTTGGGAAATGAGCAGTTCTTC. This encodes CGARQAGTLGNEQFF.

The CDR3 nucleotides read TGTGCCAGCAGAACCCCGGGACGTACGACCGAGCAGTACTTC. Translating it yields CASRTPGRTTEQYF. V and J are TRBV6-1 and TRBJ2-5; tentatively, D is TRBD1 or TRBD2 (5 bases each). The end of the DNA aligns better with TRBJ2-7, so the J call may be wrong. The CDR3 runs 14 residues. CDR1 and CDR2 from the germline V gene are MNHNS and SASEGT.

The chain carries TRBV20-1 and TRBJ2-3, with TRBD2 matching 9 bases. This CDR3 is built from 15 residues. Germline V gene lookup returns CDR1 DFQATT and CDR2 SNEGSKA (reference sequence). J gave up 4 bases and V 3 bases, and 8 bases lay outside the gene matches. The CDR3 bases are TGCAGTGCTAGTAATAGCGGGAGTACCGCAGATACGCAGTATTTT. It is translated as CSASNSGSTADTQYF.

The chain combines TRBV12-3 or TRBV12-4 with TRBJ2-1, with D perhaps TRBD2 (5 bases). The DNA end favors TRBJ2-7, so the J call may be wrong. The CDR3 length is 15 residues. The chain's CDR3 is CASSFEGSSYNEQYF. CDR3 in DNA: TGTGCCAGCAGTTTCGAGGGAAGCTCCTACAATGAGCAGTACTTC.